Shown below are 21 T cell receptor beta chains from a single sample sequenced in a study of cytomegalovirus exposure and HLA in healthy donors. It was with 60 Vbeta and 13 Jbeta primers that the PCR ran. TCRdb keeps only in-frame clones here, not all; method: immunoSEQ multiplex PCR. This table holds approximately 120,000 clones, about 74% found once. The sample was PBMCs. These receptors were collected from a female donor in good health and CMV-seronegative.

V gene TRBV5-4 combines with J gene TRBJ1-2; D is perhaps TRBD1 (6 bases). Germline CDR1 is SGHNT and CDR2 is YYREEE (reference sequence). The CDR3 length is 13 residues. Trimming removed 4 bases from V and 8 bases from J, with 15 bases in between. Written as DNA, the CDR3 is TGTGCCAGCAGCCTAAGACAGGACGGCGGCTACACCTTC. It yields the protein CASSLRQDGGYTF.

This clone was recorded many times. The chain uses TRBV19 and TRBJ1-2; maybe TRBD1 (6 bases). Trimming removed 6 bases at V and 10 bases at J, with 15 bases between. The CDR3 extends over 12 amino acids. Germline CDR1 and CDR2: LNHDA and SQIVND (reference sequence). CDR3 DNA: TGTGCCAGTAGCCCACGGGGGGGCGACTACACCTTC. Translation gives CASSPRGGDYTF.

This clone was found once. The chain links TRBV9 to TRBJ2-7; TRBD2 matches 11 bases. CDR1 SGDLS and CDR2 YYNGEE come from the germline V gene. CDR3 length: 15 residues. The ends lost 3 bases at V and 7 bases at J; junction bases unmatched: 9. Written as DNA, the CDR3 is TGTGCCAGCAGCGCTGTAGCGGGGGGGCCGGGGGAGCAGTACTTC. Translating gives CASSAVAGGPGEQYF.

The V gene is TRBV13, the J gene TRBJ2-1, with TRBD2 matching 11 bases. Losses at the gene ends were 3 bases for V and 8 bases for J; bases not matched to a gene: 9. Germline V gene sequence: CDR1 PRHDT, CDR2 FYEKMQ (reference sequence). The CDR3 has 16 residues. The CDR3, as DNA: TGTGCCAGCAGCTTCGGGCGAATAGCGGGGGGGGATGAGCAGTTCTTC. Translating gives CASSFGRIAGGDEQFF.

This chain connects TRBV2 to TRBJ1-5; TRBD1 aligns across 7 bases. V trimming: 8 bases; J trimming: 4 bases; junction bases outside the gene matches: 8. The CDR3 contains 14 residues. From germline, CDR1 is SNHLY and CDR2 FYNNEI. Here the CDR3 DNA reads TGTGCCAGCTCTGACAGGGCCGATAATCAGCCCCAGCATTTT. Residues: CASSDRADNQPQHF.

The V gene is TRBV18, the J gene TRBJ1-4; perhaps TRBD1 as D (5 bases). The CDR3 has 14 amino acids. Germline CDR1 reads KGHSH; CDR2 reads LQKENI. V lost 4 bases to trimming and J lost 6 bases, with 12 bases between them. CDR3 sequence: CASSRQPSYEKLFF. In DNA form, the CDR3 reads TGTGCCAGCTCACGACAGCCCTCTTATGAAAAACTGTTTTTT. The full variable domain, rest sourced from reference TRBV18 and TRBJ1-4, is NAGVMQNPRHLVRRRGQEARLRCSPMKGHSHVYWYRQLPEEGLKFMVYLQKENIIDESGMPKERFSAEFPKEGPSILRIQQVVRGDSAAYFCASSRQPSYEKLFFGSGTQLSVL.

The genes are TRBV4-1 and TRBJ1-3; a possible D gene is TRBD1 (5 bases). V lost 0 bases to trimming and J lost 0 bases, with 6 bases between them. Germline loops: CDR1 MGHRA, CDR2 YSYEKL. The CDR3 is made up of 15 amino acids. The CDR3 region has the DNA TGCGCCAGCAGCCAAGAGACAGCCTCTGGAAACACCATATATTTT. Protein product: CASSQETASGNTIYF.

This chain joins TRBV5-4 and TRBJ2-5; 7 nucleotides align to TRBD2. The CDR3 is 15 residues long. The germline V gene encodes CDR1 SGHNT and CDR2 YYREEE (reference sequence). Germline trimming cut 4 bases from V and 1 base from J; bases unmatched to any gene: 7. The CDR3 sequence: CASSPGSGGQETQYF. The CDR3 coding sequence is TGTGCCAGCAGCCCGGGGTCGGGGGGCCAAGAGACCCAGTACTTC. The entire variable domain, with the rest obtained from reference TRBV5-4 and TRBJ2-5, is as follows: ETGVTQSPTHLIKTRGQQVTLRCSSQSGHNTVSWYQQALGQGPQFIFQYYREEENGRGNFPPRFSGLQFPNYSSELNVNALELDDSALYLCASSPGSGGQETQYFGPGTRLLVL.

V and J are TRBV29-1 and TRBJ1-2; 11 bases are shared with TRBD1. This CDR3 has 13 residues. Germline CDR1 is SQVTM and CDR2 is ANQGSEA. With 8 bases clipped from V and 7 bases from J, the junction kept 9 bases outside the gene matches. CDR3 bases: TGCAGCTCGAGGACAGGGGGCGAGGGTGGCTACACCTTC. This sequence encodes CSSRTGGEGGYTF.

This clone was counted only a few times. The chain combines TRBV4-1 with TRBJ1-1; no firm D call. V was pared by 4 bases and J by 4 bases, with 10 bases between. The germline V gene has CDR1 MGHRA and CDR2 YSYEKL. The CDR3 sequence is 13 residues long. The CDR3 spells CASSRLGSTEAFF. The CDR3 DNA follows: TGCGCCAGCAGCCGGTTAGGGAGCACTGAAGCTTTCTTT.

V usage is TRBV6-5 and J usage is TRBJ1-1; D is perhaps TRBD1 (5 bases). CDR3 size: 12 residues. Trimming removed 5 bases from V and 4 bases from J, with 8 bases in between. Per the germline V gene, CDR1 is MNHEY and CDR2 is SVGAGI. CDR3 DNA: TGTGCCAGCAGTAGGGGTGCCACTGAAGCTTTCTTT. Translation: CASSRGATEAFF.

The chain has TRBV19 and TRBJ2-1, with TRBD2 matching over 7 bases. J gave up 1 base and V 6 bases, and 15 bases lay outside the gene matches. The germline V gene has CDR1 LNHDA and CDR2 SQIVND (reference sequence). This CDR3 comprises 18 residues. The CDR3 nucleotides read TGTGCCAGTAGCCGTCGTGGTGATCCTAGCGGTTCCTACAATGAGCAGTTCTTC. Protein sequence: CASSRRGDPSGSYNEQFF. The complete variable domain, with remaining parts taken from reference TRBV19 and TRBJ2-1, reads DGGITQSPKYLFRKEGQNVTLSCEQNLNHDAMYWYRQDPGQGLRLIYYSQIVNDFQKGDIAEGYSVSREKKESFPLTVTSAQKNPTAFYLCASSRRGDPSGSYNEQFFGPGTRLTVL.

J is TRBJ1-3 and V is TRBV30; D uncertain. V lost 3 bases, J lost 7 bases, and 10 bases lay in between. Germline V CDR1 and CDR2: GTSNPN, SVGIG (reference sequence). This CDR3 is 12 amino acids long. CDR3 amino acids: CAWSPDLNTIYF. Here the CDR3 DNA reads TGTGCCTGGAGCCCTGACTTGAACACCATATATTTT.

This clone occurred a few times. The chain uses TRBV10-3 and TRBJ1-2; TRBD1 agrees at 7 bases. The CDR3 extends over 13 amino acids. Germline lookup yields CDR1 ENHRY and CDR2 SYGVKD. The junction had 11 bases not matched to a gene; V was cut back by 10 bases and J by 6 bases. CDR3 sequence reads: CATTGELRNGYTF. In DNA, the CDR3 is TGTGCCACCACAGGGGAGTTGCGTAATGGCTACACCTTC.

V is TRBV20-1 and J is TRBJ2-3; TRBD2 aligns across 7 bases. The CDR3 covers 11 residues. Germline lookup yields CDR1 DFQATT and CDR2 SNEGSKA (reference sequence). Trimming took 7 bases from V and 6 from J; bases not matched to a gene: 4. The CDR3 DNA reads TGCAGTGTCAAGCGGGGCGATACGCAGTATTTT. Its translation is CSVKRGDTQYF.

This clone was seen more than once but under ten times. This chain connects TRBV15 to TRBJ1-1; 8 bases fit TRBD1. The CDR3 consists of 15 residues. The germline V gene has CDR1 LNHNV and CDR2 YYDKDF (reference sequence). The V gene end was trimmed by 4 bases and the J gene end by 0 bases; junction bases not matched to a gene: 4. For the CDR3, the DNA is TGTGCCACCAGCACGGACAGGGCCGTGAACACTGAAGCTTTCTTT. Translating gives CATSTDRAVNTEAFF.

The rearrangement links TRBV2 to TRBJ2-7; 8 nucleotides line up with TRBD1. Germline V lookup: CDR1 SNHLY, CDR2 FYNNEI. V gave up 6 bases and J gave up 5 bases; unmatched junction bases: 6. This CDR3 contains 13 residues. The CDR3: CASRGRGRDEQYF. CDR3 sequence (DNA): TGTGCCAGCAGGGGCAGGGGGCGCGACGAGCAGTACTTC.

The table lists this clone with a count of one. The chain employs TRBV11-1 and TRBJ1-1; D not resolved. The CDR3 spans 12 residues. CDR1 SGHAT and CDR2 FQDESV come from the germline V gene (reference sequence). V lost 2 bases to trimming and J lost 3 bases, with 4 bases between them. The DNA for the CDR3 is TGTGCCAGCAGCTTATCTGACACTGAAGCTTTCTTT. Protein product: CASSLSDTEAFF.

This chain connects TRBV7-2 to TRBJ1-3; D is unclear. The germline CDR1 and CDR2 sequences are SGHTA and FQGNSA. The CDR3 is 14 residues long. The germline V and J ends were trimmed by 1 base and 7 bases, with 11 bases remaining between them. For the CDR3, the DNA is TGTGCCAGCAGCTTAGAATCAGCCGGGAACACCATATATTTT. Its translation: CASSLESAGNTIYF.

The chain joins TRBV4-1 to TRBJ1-1; D is ambiguous. V lost 0 bases and J 1 base, leaving 9 bases between the germline ends. In germline, CDR1 is MGHRA, CDR2 YSYEKL. The CDR3 is 15 residues long. CDR3 protein: CASSQDPSGNTEAFF. CDR3 DNA: TGCGCCAGCAGCCAAGATCCCTCCGGGAACACTGAAGCTTTCTTT.

V is TRBV5-1 and J is TRBJ2-5; 9 bases agree with TRBD1. Unmatched junction bases numbered 4, after V lost 3 bases and J lost 4 bases. Germline V gene lookup returns CDR1 SGHRS and CDR2 YFSETQ. CDR3 length: 14 residues. This CDR3 is CASSSGTGTETQYF. In nucleotides, the CDR3 is TGCGCCAGCAGCTCCGGGACAGGGACAGAGACCCAGTACTTC.